This T cell receptor beta chain came from a study of control samples from healthy donors and cancer patients. Germline V gene lookup returns CDR1 KGHSH and CDR2 LQKENI. The V segment lost 3 bases and the J segment 7 bases; nucleotides outside the gene matches: 8. The CDR3 has 15 residues. The protocol was immunoSEQ multiplex PCR, while the TCRdb copy is restricted to in-frame clones and leaves out a portion. This table holds 150,000 to 200,000 clones, around 91% found once. V usage is TRBV18 and J usage is TRBJ1-5, with TRBD1 identical over 8 bases. The receptor was isolated from a woman aged 25 to 45 in good health. Sequences were obtained from blood. DNA for the CDR3: TGTGCCAGCTCACCCAAAGACAGGGGCGGGCAGCCCCAGCATTTT. The encoded protein is CASSPKDRGGQPQHF.